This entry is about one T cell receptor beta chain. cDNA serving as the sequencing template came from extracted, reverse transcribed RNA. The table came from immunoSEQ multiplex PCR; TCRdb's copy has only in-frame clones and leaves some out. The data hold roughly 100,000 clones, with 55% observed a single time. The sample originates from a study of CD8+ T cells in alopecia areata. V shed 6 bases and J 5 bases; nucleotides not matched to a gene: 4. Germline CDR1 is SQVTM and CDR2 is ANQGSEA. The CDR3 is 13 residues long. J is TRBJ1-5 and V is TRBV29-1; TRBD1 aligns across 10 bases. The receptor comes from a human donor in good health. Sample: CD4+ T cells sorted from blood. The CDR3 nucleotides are TGCAGCGTCGGACAGGGGGGGTATCAGCCCCAGCATTTT. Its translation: CSVGQGGYQPQHF.